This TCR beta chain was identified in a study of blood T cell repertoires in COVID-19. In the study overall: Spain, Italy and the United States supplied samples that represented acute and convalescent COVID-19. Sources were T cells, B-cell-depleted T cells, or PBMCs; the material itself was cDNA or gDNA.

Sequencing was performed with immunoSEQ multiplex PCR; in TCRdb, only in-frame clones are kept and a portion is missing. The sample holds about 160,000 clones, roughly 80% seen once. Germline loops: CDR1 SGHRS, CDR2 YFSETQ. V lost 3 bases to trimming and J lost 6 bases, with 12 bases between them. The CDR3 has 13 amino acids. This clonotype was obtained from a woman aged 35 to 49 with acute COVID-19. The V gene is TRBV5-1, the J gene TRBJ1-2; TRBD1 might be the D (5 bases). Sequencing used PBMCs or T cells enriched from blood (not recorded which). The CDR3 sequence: CASSSGRADGYTF. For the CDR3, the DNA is TGCGCCAGCAGCTCGGGCAGGGCGGATGGCTACACCTTC. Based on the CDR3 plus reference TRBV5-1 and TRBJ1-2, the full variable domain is KAGVTQTPRYLIKTRGQQVTLSCSPISGHRSVSWYQQTPGQGLQFLFEYFSETQRNKGNFPGRFSGRQFSNSRSEMNVSTLELGDSALYLCASSSGRADGYTFGSGTRLTVV.